The 15 T cell receptor beta chains listed next were all sequenced from one sample in a study of T-cell reconstitution after alpha-beta-depleted transplantation in children. It was with unique molecular identifiers that the TCRbeta library was prepared. TCRdb redid the calling of the PCR reads with MiXCR, one entry per CDR3 protein. The sample records a few hundred thousand distinct CDR3 sequences, 10% to 15% being singletons. Sequences were derived from PBMCs, mostly from graft donor cells, sampled 360 days after TCRalphabeta/CD19-depleted stem cell transplant. These TCRs come from a male patient under 18 who had a stem cell transplant for acute myeloid leukemia, so the T cells may come from the graft donor.

The chain uses TRBV12-3 or TRBV12-4 and TRBJ2-1; 7 bases map to TRBD1. The CDR3 totals 17 residues. Losses at the gene ends were 6 bases for V and 4 bases for J; bases not matched to a gene: 15. The CDR3 spells CASSLWTGPNIYNEQFF. CDR3 nucleotide sequence: TGTGCCAGCAGCCTATGGACAGGTCCAAACATATACAATGAGCAGTTCTTC.

This clonotype was recorded many times. The chain has TRBV12-3 or TRBV12-4 and TRBJ2-5; 8 bases align to TRBD2. V lost 3 bases, J lost 2 bases, and 8 bases stayed unmatched. The CDR3 contains 16 residues. DNA of the CDR3: TGTGCCAGCAGTTTCGGCCTAGCGGGTAATCAAGAGACCCAGTACTTC. It encodes CASSFGLAGNQETQYF.

There are a few counts of this clonotype. The chain uses TRBV20-1 and TRBJ2-7; the match to TRBD2 covers 9 bases. The CDR3 is 14 amino acids. CDR1 and CDR2 from the germline V gene are DFQATT and SNEGSKA (reference sequence). V was pared by 3 bases and J by 2 bases, with 5 bases of the junction left unmatched. Here the CDR3 DNA reads TGCAGTGCTAGGTTTAGCGGGAGTACCTACGAGCAGTACTTC. Translating gives CSARFSGSTYEQYF.

This clonotype appeared many times. This sequence joins TRBV29-1 and TRBJ2-7; 11 bases are a match to TRBD2. J was trimmed by 1 base and V by 1 base; bases with no gene match: 3. The CDR3 is 15 residues long. Germline CDR1 reads SQVTM; CDR2 reads ANQGSEA. CDR3 in DNA: TGCAGCGTTGAAGGGCGGACTAGCGGGTCCTACGAGCAGTACTTC. Translating it yields CSVEGRTSGSYEQYF.

This clonotype has more than one count but fewer than ten. The J gene is TRBJ2-7, the V gene TRBV28, with TRBD1 identical over 8 bases. After removal of 10 bases from V and 3 bases from J, the junction contained 8 bases not matched to a gene. Germline CDR1 is MDHEN and CDR2 is SYDVKM. CDR3 length: 13 amino acids. This CDR3 is CAISRGRDYEQYF. Here the CDR3 DNA reads TGTGCCATTAGCAGGGGGCGCGACTACGAGCAGTACTTC. Full variable domain (missing parts from reference TRBV28 and TRBJ2-7): DVKVTQSSRYLVKRTGEKVFLECVQDMDHENMFWYRQDPGLGLRLIYFSYDVKMKEKGDIPEGYSVSREKKERFSLILESASTNQTSMYLCAISRGRDYEQYFGPGTRLTVT.

The table lists this clonotype with a few counts. The V gene is TRBV29-1, the J gene TRBJ2-1, with D hard to call. CDR1 is SQVTM and CDR2 is ANQGSEA in the germline V gene. The CDR3 sequence is 15 residues long. CDR3 residues: CSQGLRLGSYNEQFF. The CDR3 coding sequence is TGCAGTCAAGGGCTAAGGCTGGGCTCCTACAATGAGCAGTTCTTC.

This clonotype has a handful of counts. The J gene is TRBJ2-2, the V gene TRBV9; D is possibly TRBD1 (5 bases). V lost 6 bases and J lost 1, with 13 bases in between. The CDR3 length is 15 residues. Germline values: CDR1 SGDLS, CDR2 YYNGEE. The DNA of the CDR3 is TGTGCCAGCAATCCCGACAGAATGAACACCGGGGAGCTGTTTTTT. It yields the protein CASNPDRMNTGELFF.

This clonotype was seen many times. The rearrangement links TRBV29-1 to TRBJ2-5; TRBD2 agrees at 12 bases. The CDR3 loop spans 17 amino acids. The junction had 15 bases not matched to a gene; V was cut back by 8 bases and J by 2 bases. Germline assignment: CDR1 SQVTM and CDR2 ANQGSEA. CDR3 residues: CSTRLAGVEFRQETQYF. DNA for the CDR3: TGCAGCACCCGACTAGCGGGAGTAGAATTTCGACAAGAGACCCAGTACTTC.

This clonotype was seen a handful of times. This chain uses TRBV29-1 with TRBJ1-1; 7 positions match TRBD1. CDR1 is SQVTM, CDR2 ANQGSEA, per germline. The ends lost 7 bases at V and 2 bases at J; junction bases unmatched: 4. This CDR3 spans 12 amino acids. The CDR3: CSGGTANTEAFF. CDR3 bases: TGCAGCGGCGGGACAGCTAACACTGAAGCTTTCTTT.

This clonotype has a count of ten or more. The chain employs TRBV12-3 or TRBV12-4 and TRBJ2-7; D is uncertain. Trimming cost V 2 bases and J 7 bases, with 18 bases left between them. The CDR3 spans 15 residues. The CDR3: CASSLSSWTTLEQYF. The CDR3 DNA sequence: TGTGCCAGCAGTTTATCGTCGTGGACCACCCTGGAGCAGTACTTC.

The rearrangement joins TRBV5-6 to TRBJ2-5; tentatively, D is TRBD2 (6 bases). Germline-derived CDR1 and CDR2 are SGHDT and YYEEEE. CDR3 length equals 15 residues. V was cut by 4 bases and J by 5 bases, with 18 bases left in between. Here the CDR3 reads CASSIALTGVETQYF. The CDR3, as DNA: TGTGCCAGCAGCATAGCCCTTACGGGAGTCGAGACCCAGTACTTC.

The rearrangement links TRBV20-1 to TRBJ2-7; 10 nucleotides agree with TRBD2. CDR1 and CDR2 (germline): DFQATT, SNEGSKA (reference sequence). V shed 3 bases, J shed 4 bases, and the junction held 0 bases outside the gene matches. This CDR3 has 12 residues. The chain's CDR3 is CSARGLAYEQYF. The CDR3 region has the DNA TGCAGTGCTAGGGGACTAGCGTACGAGCAGTACTTC.

This rearrangement joins TRBV10-3 to TRBJ2-5; 11 positions agree with TRBD2. The CDR3 sequence is 15 residues long. Losses at the gene ends were 4 bases for V and 1 base for J; bases not matched to a gene: 2. Germline-derived CDR1 and CDR2 are ENHRY and SYGVKD. CDR3 region: CAISGGLAAQETQYF. The CDR3 DNA follows: TGTGCCATCAGTGGGGGACTAGCGGCCCAAGAGACCCAGTACTTC.

This clonotype is a singleton in its sample. This sequence joins TRBV20-1 and TRBJ1-1, with D perhaps TRBD1 (6 bases). CDR3 length: 13 amino acids. Trimming shortened V by 5 bases and J by 5 bases, and 15 bases separated the two germline ends. The V gene's germline CDR1 is DFQATT and CDR2 SNEGSKA (reference sequence). CDR3 amino acids: CSAYSGVRTEAFF. CDR3 nucleotides: TGCAGTGCTTACTCAGGGGTACGGACTGAAGCTTTCTTT.

This clonotype came up many times. This chain connects TRBV7-2 to TRBJ2-3; 9 nucleotides align to TRBD2. The V segment lost 7 bases and the J segment 6 bases; nucleotides outside the gene matches: 8. Germline CDR1 reads SGHTA; CDR2 reads FQGNSA. The CDR3 runs to 14 residues. CDR3 sequence: CASTHLAGTDTQYF. The DNA of the CDR3 is TGTGCCAGCACCCATCTAGCGGGAACGGATACGCAGTATTTT.